What follows are 27 T cell receptor beta chains derived from one specimen sequenced in a study of CD8 T cells in Susac syndrome. The RNA input was roughly 0.45 to 1 ug, and it was reverse transcribed with random hexamers. TCRdb fed the immunoSEQ multiplex PCR reads into MiXCR, producing one record per CDR3 protein. Among some 150,000 distinct CDR3 sequences, around 95% were seen once, and the ten largest hold approximately 0.15%. What was sequenced was CD8+ T cells from PBMCs. All receptors come from a human donor with multiple sclerosis.

The chain combines TRBV27 with TRBJ2-1; D gene uncertain. This CDR3 is built from 15 residues. CDR1 and CDR2 from the germline V gene are MNHEY and SMNVEV (reference sequence). V gave up 4 bases and J gave up 0 bases, with 10 bases separating them. The CDR3 loop reads CASSSPPSSYNEQFF. CDR3 DNA sequence: TGTGCCAGCAGTTCCCCTCCTAGCTCCTACAATGAGCAGTTCTTC.

The chain couples TRBV20-1 to TRBJ2-2; D remains unclear. The V end was cut by 0 bases, the J end by 3 bases, with 14 bases between. The CDR3 totals 16 residues. Germline values: CDR1 DFQATT, CDR2 SNEGSKA (reference sequence). CDR3 in amino acids: CSARDPRARDTGELFF. CDR3 sequence (DNA): TGCAGTGCTAGAGACCCTCGAGCACGCGACACCGGGGAGCTGTTTTTT.

This clonotype was seen once. The V call is TRBV15, the J call TRBJ2-3, with 9 bases that match TRBD2. The CDR3 contains 18 residues. The V gene's germline CDR1 is LNHNV and CDR2 YYDKDF (reference sequence). The V segment lost 0 bases and the J segment 2 bases; nucleotides outside the gene matches: 9. As DNA, the CDR3 is TGTGCCACCAGCAGAGATGGATGGCTAGCGGGGCTCACAGATACGCAGTATTTT. Its translation is CATSRDGWLAGLTDTQYF.

This sequence joins TRBV30 and TRBJ1-1, with a weak D call TRBD1 (5 bases). The germline gives CDR1 GTSNPN, CDR2 SVGIG (reference sequence). The CDR3 consists of 13 residues. V lost 5 bases and J lost 6, with 16 bases in between. Here the CDR3 DNA reads TGTGCCTGGGAAAAAGACAGAGATTCTGAAGCTTTCTTT. Translating it yields CAWEKDRDSEAFF.

The chain combines TRBV20-1 with TRBJ2-7; no reliable D call. The CDR3 extends over 14 amino acids. Germline CDR1 and CDR2: DFQATT and SNEGSKA (reference sequence). The CDR3 DNA sequence: TGCAGGTCCCTTCGGATGACCCGCTCCTACGAGCAGTACGTC. This sequence encodes CRSLRMTRSYEQYV.

The V gene is TRBV12-3 or TRBV12-4, the J gene TRBJ2-3, with 8 bases that match TRBD2. The CDR3 length is 14 residues. V shed 1 base, J shed 6 bases, and the junction held 3 bases outside the gene matches. CDR3 bases: TGTGCCAGCAGTTTAGGGCGGGGGGCGGATACGCAGTATTTT. Amino acid sequence: CASSLGRGADTQYF.

The J gene is TRBJ2-2, the V gene TRBV20-1; D gene ambiguous. Germline CDR1 DFQATT, CDR2 SNEGSKA (reference sequence). Trimming left V 0 bases short and J 1 base short, with 6 bases between. The CDR3 totals 14 residues. CDR3 coding DNA: TGCAGTGCTAGAGATCGACGGAACACCGGGGAGCTGTTTTTT. Translating it yields CSARDRRNTGELFF.

This chain connects TRBV15 to TRBJ2-7; perhaps TRBD1 as D (7 bases). V dropped 6 bases and J dropped 5 bases, with 26 bases sitting between them. The CDR3 is made up of 17 amino acids. Germline V gives CDR1 LNHNV, CDR2 YYDKDF (reference sequence). The CDR3, as DNA: TGTGCCACCAGTCCACTCAGGGGGGCAGGTGAGAAGCACGAGCAGTACTTC. Translated: CATSPLRGAGEKHEQYF.

The V gene is TRBV20-1, the J gene TRBJ1-1; 7 bases match TRBD1. Per the germline V gene, CDR1 is DFQATT and CDR2 is SNEGSKA (reference sequence). CDR3 length: 14 amino acids. With V trimmed by 0 bases and J by 8 bases, 9 bases remained unmatched. The chain's CDR3 is CSARDLRGGEEAFF. CDR3 in DNA: TGCAGTGCTAGAGATCTCAGGGGGGGCGAAGAAGCTTTCTTT.

This clonotype was seen a single time. V usage is TRBV2 and J usage is TRBJ2-7, with 12 bases matching TRBD2. Unmatched junction bases numbered 9, after V lost 3 bases and J lost 3 bases. CDR3 length: 17 residues. The germline gives CDR1 SNHLY, CDR2 FYNNEI. The CDR3 nucleotides read TGTGCCAGCAGTGAGGTCACTAGCGGGGGGCCCTTCTACGAGCAGTACGTC. Translating it yields CASSEVTSGGPFYEQYV.

This chain uses TRBV5-6 with TRBJ2-7, with D hard to call. Germline values: CDR1 SGHDT, CDR2 YYEEEE. The V gene lost 0 bases and the J gene lost 3 bases, with 13 bases spanning the gap. The CDR3 runs to 15 residues. CDR3 sequence (DNA): TGTGCCAGCAGCTTGGCTGCGTCGTTCCTCTACGAGCAGTACTTC. Amino acid sequence: CASSLAASFLYEQYF. Full variable domain (remainder filled in from reference TRBV5-6 and TRBJ2-7): DAGVTQSPTHLIKTRGQQVTLRCSPKSGHDTVSWYQQALGQGPQFIFQYYEEEERQRGNFPDRFSGHQFPNYSSELNVNALLLGDSALYLCASSLAASFLYEQYFGPGTRLTVT.

This clonotype was recorded only once. The chain joins TRBV27 to TRBJ2-5; 7 nucleotides line up with TRBD1. Looked up from germline, CDR1 is MNHEY and CDR2 is SMNVEV (reference sequence). V lost 5 bases, J lost 5 bases, and 8 bases stayed unmatched. The length of the CDR3 is 14 residues. The CDR3 protein is CASSEQGFWETQYF. The CDR3 coding sequence is TGTGCCAGCAGTGAACAGGGGTTTTGGGAGACCCAGTACTTC.

The chain uses TRBV14 and TRBJ2-1; D not certain. Germline lookup yields CDR1 SGHDN and CDR2 FVKESK. The CDR3 consists of 14 residues. Trimming removed 0 bases at V and 3 bases at J, with 6 bases between. The CDR3 nucleotides read TGTGCCAGCAGCCAAGAGGTCGACTACAATGAGCAGTTCTTC. This translates into CASSQEVDYNEQFF.

The V gene is TRBV15, the J gene TRBJ2-2, with 7 bases lining up with TRBD2. CDR1 and CDR2 from the germline V gene are LNHNV and YYDKDF (reference sequence). Trimming at V came to 3 bases and at J to 6 bases, leaving 7 bases not matched to a gene. CDR3 length: 15 residues. The CDR3 nucleotides are TGTGCCACCAGCAGGCGACTAGCAGGTCCCGGGGAGCTGTTTTTT. Translation gives CATSRRLAGPGELFF.

The V and J genes are TRBV7-2 and TRBJ1-1; D ambiguous. From germline, CDR1 is SGHTA and CDR2 FQGNSA. The CDR3 covers 12 residues. The V and J ends lost 3 bases and 8 bases respectively, with 10 bases between them. As DNA, the CDR3 is TGTGCCAGCAGCTTTTCACCTACCGAAGCTTTCTTT. This gives the protein CASSFSPTEAFF.

The rearrangement joins TRBV12-3 or TRBV12-4 to TRBJ2-5; possible D gene TRBD2, 5 bases. This CDR3 is 14 amino acids long. Deletions cut 1 base from V and 2 bases from J, with 8 bases between. CDR3 nucleotide sequence: TGTGCCAGCAGTTTAGGGAGCGGACAAGAGACCCAGTACTTC. This gives the protein CASSLGSGQETQYF.

The V call is TRBV13, the J call TRBJ2-7; TRBD2 might be the D (6 bases). The CDR3 is 15 residues long. Germline CDR1 reads PRHDT; CDR2 reads FYEKMQ (reference sequence). V shed 5 bases and J shed 5 bases, with 19 bases lying between them. This CDR3 reads CASSIFSGTRDEQYF. Here the CDR3 DNA reads TGTGCCAGCAGCATCTTTAGCGGCACCCGGGACGAGCAGTACTTC.

V usage is TRBV4-1 and J usage is TRBJ2-1; 7 bases line up with TRBD1. The CDR3 sequence is 18 residues long. The trim removed 0 bases at V and 2 bases at J, leaving 10 bases unmatched. Germline CDR1 reads MGHRA; CDR2 reads YSYEKL. CDR3 in amino acids: CASSQDMGRGKTYNEQFF. DNA of the CDR3: TGCGCCAGCAGCCAAGATATGGGCAGGGGGAAAACCTACAATGAGCAGTTCTTC.

This chain uses TRBV6-5 with TRBJ2-1, with D unclear. CDR1 is MNHEY and CDR2 is SVGAGI in the germline V gene. Trimming removed 9 bases from V and 5 bases from J, with 5 bases in between. This CDR3 spans 10 amino acids. The CDR3 sequence: CASGNNEQFF. In DNA form, the CDR3 reads TGTGCCAGTGGAAACAATGAGCAGTTCTTC.

The rearrangement uses TRBV7-9 and TRBJ2-3; a weak D match, TRBD1 (6 bases). Germline values: CDR1 SEHNR, CDR2 FQNEAQ (reference sequence). V was pared by 6 bases and J by 2 bases, with 18 bases between. The CDR3 is made up of 16 amino acids. The CDR3 DNA is TGTGCCAGCAGTACTCTCGGGACACAATCCACAGATACGCAGTATTTT. Translating it yields CASSTLGTQSTDTQYF.

The chain links TRBV5-1 to TRBJ1-1; D ambiguous. Germline CDR1 is SGHRS and CDR2 is YFSETQ. The CDR3 has 14 residues. V lost 1 base to trimming and J lost 3 bases, with 10 bases between them. The CDR3 region is CASSLLPGDTEAFF. For the CDR3, the DNA is TGCGCCAGCAGCTTGCTTCCGGGTGACACTGAAGCTTTCTTT.

This clonotype has more than one count but fewer than ten. This sequence joins TRBV6-5 and TRBJ2-3; 7 bases are shared with TRBD2. Germline V gene lookup returns CDR1 MNHEY and CDR2 SVGAGI. This CDR3 comprises 14 residues. V lost 2 bases and J lost 1; bases outside the gene matches: 0. CDR3 coding DNA: TGTGCCAGCAGTTACCGGGGGGGCACAGATACGCAGTATTTT. It is translated as CASSYRGGTDTQYF.

This clonotype came up once. The chain couples TRBV19 to TRBJ2-2; D gene ambiguous. V dropped 7 bases and J dropped 3 bases, with 15 bases sitting between them. This CDR3 is built from 15 residues. The germline V gene has CDR1 LNHDA and CDR2 SQIVND (reference sequence). The CDR3 loop reads CASTINVYYTGELFF. In DNA, the CDR3 is TGTGCCAGTACGATAAATGTGTATTACACCGGGGAGCTGTTTTTT.

The chain is built from TRBV7-9 and TRBJ1-5; D gene uncertain. CDR3 length: 15 residues. Germline V gene sequence: CDR1 SEHNR, CDR2 FQNEAQ (reference sequence). V gave up 1 base and J gave up 1 base, with 8 bases separating them. The CDR3 loop is CASSLGLDSNQPQHF. The CDR3 DNA is TGTGCCAGCAGCTTAGGTTTGGACAGCAATCAGCCCCAGCATTTT.

The chain is built from TRBV30 and TRBJ1-2; 7 bases fit TRBD1. The CDR3 loop spans 14 amino acids. The germline CDR1 and CDR2 sequences are GTSNPN and SVGIG (reference sequence). The V gene end was trimmed by 1 base and the J gene end by 5 bases; junction bases not matched to a gene: 7. The CDR3 bases are TGTGCCTGGAGTGAAGTAGGGGGCGCGTATGGCTACACCTTC. Its protein product is CAWSEVGGAYGYTF. Drawing the rest from reference TRBV30 and TRBJ1-2, the complete variable domain is SQTIHQWPATLVQPVGSPLSLECTVEGTSNPNLYWYRQAAGRGLQLLFYSVGIGQISSEVPQNLSASRPQDRQFILSSKKLLLSDSGFYLCAWSEVGGAYGYTFGSGTRLTVV.

This rearrangement joins TRBV2 to TRBJ1-1; no firm D call. The V gene lost 8 bases and the J gene lost 2 bases, with 9 bases spanning the gap. In germline, CDR1 is SNHLY, CDR2 FYNNEI. The CDR3 covers 12 residues. The CDR3 is CASVETNTEAFF. As DNA, the CDR3 is TGTGCCAGCGTCGAAACCAACACTGAAGCTTTCTTT. The whole variable domain, remainder taken from reference TRBV2 and TRBJ1-1, is EPEVTQTPSHQVTQMGQEVILRCVPISNHLYFYWYRQILGQKVEFLVSFYNNEISEKSEIFDDQFSVERPDGSNFTLKIRSTKLEDSAMYFCASVETNTEAFFGQGTRLTVV.

CDR3 DNA: TGTGCCAGCAGGCCCAGAGAGAGAGACGAGCAGTACTTC. It yields the protein CASRPRERDEQYF. The chain joins TRBV5-4 to TRBJ2-7, with unresolved D. The V gene lost 5 bases and the J gene lost 5 bases, with 14 bases spanning the gap. CDR3 length equals 13 residues. Per the germline V gene, CDR1 is SGHNT and CDR2 is YYREEE (reference sequence).